Below, 11 T cell receptor beta chains from the same sample are listed, as sequenced in a study of blood T cell repertoires in COVID-19. Some clones are missing from TCRdb's copy, which holds only in-frame ones; the method was immunoSEQ multiplex PCR. The table includes tens of thousands of clones, about 86% detected once. The sequencing input was peripheral blood. The receptor set was obtained from a man aged 55 to 70 with acute or convalescent COVID-19.

The genes are TRBV19 and TRBJ1-1; tentative D call: TRBD1 (5 bases). The CDR3 is 15 amino acids. Trimming left V 5 bases short and J 2 bases short, with 15 bases between. CDR1 is LNHDA, CDR2 SQIVND, per germline (reference sequence). As DNA, the CDR3 is TGTGCCAGTAGTCATAGAGCAGGGTTCAACACTGAAGCTTTCTTT. It specifies CASSHRAGFNTEAFF.

In nucleotides, the CDR3 is TGCAGTGCTAGTGGACAGGGCTTGGGGGCAACTAATGAAAAACTGTTTTTT. Translation gives CSASGQGLGATNEKLFF. This rearrangement joins TRBV20-1 to TRBJ1-4; the match to TRBD1 covers 8 bases. The CDR3 length is 17 residues. The V gene's germline CDR1 is DFQATT and CDR2 SNEGSKA (reference sequence). V gave up 3 bases and J gave up 0 bases; unmatched junction bases: 9.

This sequence joins TRBV5-1 and TRBJ2-1; 7 nucleotides match TRBD2. The CDR3 loop spans 13 amino acids. Germline-derived CDR1 and CDR2 are SGHRS and YFSETQ. V dropped 6 bases and J dropped 3; count of bases not matched to a gene: 3. CDR3 DNA sequence: TGCGCCAGCAACTGGGGGGGCTACAATGAGCAGTTCTTC. Its protein is CASNWGGYNEQFF.

The CDR3 region has the DNA TGCGCCAGCAGCCAAGTCCTAGGCGGCAGGGTCTACTTC. Translated: CASSQVLGGRVYF. The V gene is TRBV4-1, the J gene TRBJ2-7; maybe TRBD1 (5 bases). Germline CDR1 reads MGHRA; CDR2 reads YSYEKL. This CDR3 comprises 13 residues. V was pared by 1 base and J by 13 bases, with 17 bases between.

This chain connects TRBV5-1 to TRBJ2-1; TRBD2 matches 7 bases. Germline CDR1 and CDR2: SGHRS and YFSETQ. The length of the CDR3 is 15 residues. After removal of 2 bases from V and 0 bases from J, the junction contained 2 bases not matched to a gene. CDR3 DNA sequence: TGCGCCAGCAGCTTAGCGGGGACCTCCTACAATGAGCAGTTCTTC. Translation: CASSLAGTSYNEQFF.

The rearrangement joins TRBV7-2 to TRBJ2-1; TRBD1 is a possible D gene (5 bases). Per the germline V gene, CDR1 is SGHTA and CDR2 is FQGNSA. The CDR3 totals 13 residues. Trimming took off 2 bases at V and 7 bases at J, with 9 bases between the two ends. CDR3 protein: CASSLQGRNEQFF. Written as DNA, the CDR3 is TGTGCCAGCAGCTTACAGGGTCGAAATGAGCAGTTCTTC.

This rearrangement joins TRBV2 to TRBJ1-2, with 8 bases aligning to TRBD1. Germline V CDR1 and CDR2: SNHLY, FYNNEI. CDR3 length equals 13 residues. Germline trimming cut 9 bases from V and 8 bases from J; bases unmatched to any gene: 11. The CDR3 DNA is TGTGCCAGTGCCCAGGGGGCGGAAAAAGGCTACACCTTC. It specifies CASAQGAEKGYTF.

This clone showed up just once. The chain carries TRBV7-3 and TRBJ2-7; the match to TRBD1 covers 8 bases. The ends lost 2 bases at V and 3 bases at J; junction bases unmatched: 6. Per germline, CDR1 SGHTA and CDR2 FQGTGA. The CDR3 length is 15 residues. CDR3 amino acids: CASSLDGTGGYEQYF. The CDR3, as DNA: TGTGCCAGCAGCTTAGATGGGACAGGCGGCTACGAGCAGTACTTC. The complete variable domain, with remaining parts taken from reference TRBV7-3 and TRBJ2-7, reads GAGVSQTPSNKVTEKGKYVELRCDPISGHTALYWYRQSLGQGPEFLIYFQGTGAADDSGLPNDRFFAVRPEGSVSTLKIQRTERGDSAVYLCASSLDGTGGYEQYFGPGTRLTVT.

J is TRBJ2-7 and V is TRBV5-1; 7 nucleotides match TRBD1. V lost 0 bases to trimming and J lost 3 bases; unmatched junction nucleotides: 6. The germline CDR1 and CDR2 sequences are SGHRS and YFSETQ. This CDR3 spans 15 amino acids. The CDR3 DNA sequence: TGCGCCAGCAGCTTGGCGGGACAGCACTACTACGAGCAGTACTTC. This codes for CASSLAGQHYYEQYF.

The genes are TRBV11-2 and TRBJ2-2, with 12 bases matching TRBD2. Germline V CDR1 and CDR2: SGHAT, FQNNGV. V gave up 4 bases and J gave up 7 bases; unmatched junction bases: 4. This CDR3 contains 15 residues. The CDR3 DNA follows: TGTGCCAGCAGCTCGACTAGCGGGAGCTTCGGGGAGCTGTTTTTT. Its translation is CASSSTSGSFGELFF. Variable domain in full (rest from reference TRBV11-2 and TRBJ2-2): EAGVAQSPRYKIIEKRQSVAFWCNPISGHATLYWYQQILGQGPKLLIQFQNNGVVDDSQLPKDRFSAERLKGVDSTLKIQPAKLEDSAVYLCASSSTSGSFGELFFGEGSRLTVL.

A few counts support this clone. This chain links TRBV30 with TRBJ2-7; 9 nucleotides match TRBD2. Trimming at V came to 2 bases and at J to 2 bases, leaving 13 bases not matched to a gene. There are 17 residues in the CDR3. In germline, CDR1 is GTSNPN, CDR2 SVGIG (reference sequence). CDR3: CAWSPAPRLAATYEQYF. The DNA for the CDR3 is TGTGCCTGGAGTCCCGCACCAAGACTAGCGGCTACCTACGAGCAGTACTTC.